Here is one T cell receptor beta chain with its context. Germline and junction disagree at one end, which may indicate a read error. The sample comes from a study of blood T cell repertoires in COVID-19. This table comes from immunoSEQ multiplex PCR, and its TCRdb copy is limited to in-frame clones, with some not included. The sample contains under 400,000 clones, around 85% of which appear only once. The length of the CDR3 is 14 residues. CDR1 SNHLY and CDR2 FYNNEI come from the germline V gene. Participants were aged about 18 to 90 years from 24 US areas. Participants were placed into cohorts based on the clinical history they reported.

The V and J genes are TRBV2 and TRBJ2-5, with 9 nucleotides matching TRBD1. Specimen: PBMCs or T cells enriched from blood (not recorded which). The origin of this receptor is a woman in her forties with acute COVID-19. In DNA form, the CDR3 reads TGTGCCAGCACCATAGGGACAGGGAGGAGTGGATTGCACTTC. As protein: CASTIGTGRSGLHF.